This T cell receptor beta chain originates from a study of blood T cell repertoires in COVID-19. Looking at the study overall: The United States, Italy and Spain supplied acute and convalescent COVID-19 samples. Sources were T cells, B-cell-depleted T cells, or PBMCs; the material itself was cDNA or gDNA.

Original processing notes: The authors estimated nucleated cell counts from reference gene primer amplification. The protocol was immunoSEQ multiplex PCR, while the TCRdb copy is restricted to in-frame clones and leaves out a portion. V, J and clone size were drawn from that table, and D and trimming were deduced from the DNA. The sample has 150,000 or so clones; about 80% are singletons. Germline V lookup: CDR1 MNHEY, CDR2 SVGAGI. This CDR3 spans 11 amino acids. This clone was seen a handful of times. The V gene is TRBV6-5, the J gene TRBJ1-1, with no clear D. Sequenced sample: peripheral blood. The clonotype was recovered from a woman aged 60 to 75 with acute or convalescent COVID-19. Written as DNA, the CDR3 is TGTGCGGCAACCGAGAACACTGAAGCTTTCTTT. This translates into CAATENTEAFF.